These 30 T cell receptor beta chains came from one sample sequenced in a study of blood T cells in healthy people across ages. Together with a sample-barcoded 5' primer, a J-beta primer mix was included in a second PCR lasting roughly 6 to 12 cycles. TCRdb ran MiXCR on the 5' RACE reads and lists one entry per CDR3 protein. This table holds more than 1.4 million distinct CDR3 sequences, approximately 42% found once. Specimen: blood. These receptors all come from a woman between 18 and 29 years old in good health.

This chain links TRBV12-3 or TRBV12-4 with TRBJ2-3, with D possibly matching TRBD1 (6 bases). This CDR3 region has 14 residues. V was clipped by 0 bases and J by 6 bases, with 10 bases between them. The CDR3 DNA follows: TGTGCCAGCAGTTTAGCGGGGGCTTGGGATACGCAGTATTTT. Amino acid sequence: CASSLAGAWDTQYF.

The chain joins TRBV6-6 to TRBJ2-1; 8 positions agree with TRBD1. Germline trimming cut 6 bases from V and 1 base from J; bases unmatched to any gene: 5. Looked up from germline, CDR1 is MNHNY and CDR2 is SVGAGI (reference sequence). The CDR3 totals 15 residues. The CDR3 nucleotides are TGTGCCAGCAGGGGCCGGGACAGGTCCTACAATGAGCAGTTCTTC. Encoded protein: CASRGRDRSYNEQFF.

V is TRBV29-1 and J is TRBJ2-2; D may be TRBD1 (6 bases). The CDR3 covers 12 residues. V shed 7 bases and J shed 4 bases, with 10 bases lying between them. Looked up from germline, CDR1 is SQVTM and CDR2 is ANQGSEA. The CDR3 DNA follows: TGCAGCGGCACAGGGAGCACCGGGGAGCTGTTTTTT. It is translated as CSGTGSTGELFF.

This clonotype has a handful of counts. The V call is TRBV14, the J call TRBJ1-6; D is ambiguous. This CDR3 contains 14 residues. The germline V gene encodes CDR1 SGHDN and CDR2 FVKESK. Trimming stripped 7 bases from V and 0 bases from J, with 7 bases between. The CDR3: CASNPSSYNSPLHF. CDR3 DNA sequence: TGTGCCAGCAACCCGAGCTCCTATAATTCACCCCTCCACTTT.

The V call is TRBV29-1, the J call TRBJ2-1, with 7 bases aligning to TRBD2. The J call is in doubt because the DNA end fits TRBJ2-7 better. CDR1 is SQVTM and CDR2 is ANQGSEA in the germline V gene. The CDR3 runs to 17 residues. CDR3 in DNA: TGCAGCGTTGATTCGCTAGTGGGAGGGCCTGGGTACAATGAGCAGTACTTC. Translating gives CSVDSLVGGPGYNEQYF.

In this sample, this clonotype turned up a few times. V gene TRBV4-1 combines with J gene TRBJ2-5; TRBD2 matches at 7 bases. With V trimmed by 5 bases and J by 5 bases, 8 bases remained unmatched. This CDR3 has 14 amino acids. The V gene's germline CDR1 is MGHRA and CDR2 YSYEKL. CDR3 DNA sequence: TGCGCCAGCAGCGTTAGCACTAGCGAGGAGACCCAGTACTTC. This sequence encodes CASSVSTSEETQYF.

This clonotype was seen repeatedly, ten times or more. The chain combines TRBV25-1 with TRBJ1-1, with 10 nucleotides matching TRBD1. Germline CDR1 MGHDK, CDR2 SYGVNS. The trim removed 4 bases at V and 5 bases at J, leaving 4 bases unmatched. The length of the CDR3 is 14 residues. As DNA, the CDR3 is TGTGCCAGCAGTGGGGGACAGGGGCGGACTGAAGCTTTCTTT. Translating it yields CASSGGQGRTEAFF.

The chain couples TRBV3-1 to TRBJ2-3, with TRBD2 as a possible D gene (7 bases). In germline, CDR1 is LGHDT, CDR2 YNNKEL (reference sequence). Trimming pared 7 bases from V and 6 bases from J, leaving 20 bases between. This CDR3 has 15 residues. CDR3 loop: CASNEEGGAGDTQYF. For the CDR3, the DNA is TGTGCCAGCAACGAGGAGGGGGGGGCCGGGGATACGCAGTATTTT.

The chain employs TRBV3-1 and TRBJ2-7, with 14 bases identical to TRBD2. There are 17 residues in the CDR3. The germline gives CDR1 LGHDT, CDR2 YNNKEL (reference sequence). Trimming took 1 base from V and 3 from J; bases not matched to a gene: 5. CDR3 loop: CASSQGVGLAGVYEQYF. The CDR3 DNA reads as TGTGCCAGCAGCCAAGGAGTGGGACTAGCGGGGGTCTACGAGCAGTACTTC.

The chain couples TRBV6-1 to TRBJ2-4, with D uncertain. The J call is doubtful: the DNA matches TRBJ2-5 better. Germline assignment: CDR1 MNHNS and CDR2 SASEGT. CDR3 length: 16 amino acids. The DNA of the CDR3 is TGTGCCAGCAGTGACCTGGGGAACGATTCTCGAGAGACCCAGTACTTC. It specifies CASSDLGNDSRETQYF.

J is TRBJ1-2 and V is TRBV27; no firm D call. V lost 0 bases, J lost 8 bases, and 13 bases lay in between. The CDR3 is 14 amino acids. CDR1 is MNHEY and CDR2 is SMNVEV in the germline V gene (reference sequence). CDR3 region: CASSLSISGFGYTF. Written as DNA, the CDR3 is TGTGCCAGCAGTTTATCGATTTCGGGGTTCGGCTACACCTTC.

V is TRBV3-1 and J is TRBJ2-5, with D uncertain. The V end was cut by 2 bases, the J end by 3 bases, with 13 bases between. This CDR3 region has 15 residues. Germline V CDR1 and CDR2: LGHDT, YNNKEL (reference sequence). The CDR3 DNA sequence: TGTGCCAGCAGCCAAAGGGTAGGATATAAAGAGACCCAGTACTTC. This gives the protein CASSQRVGYKETQYF.

This chain connects TRBV6-5 to TRBJ2-1; the D is unclear. Germline CDR1 reads MNHEY; CDR2 reads SVGAGI. The CDR3 runs 13 residues. V lost 2 bases and J 4 bases, leaving 6 bases between the germline ends. CDR3 region: CASSYDQYNEQFF. CDR3 in DNA: TGTGCCAGCAGTTACGACCAATACAATGAGCAGTTCTTC.

J is TRBJ2-2 and V is TRBV5-1; D unclear. CDR1 and CDR2 (germline): SGHRS, YFSETQ. V dropped 0 bases and J dropped 0 bases, with 9 bases sitting between them. This CDR3 has 16 amino acids. CDR3 DNA sequence: TGCGCCAGCAGCTTGGATAGCCCCTCGAACACCGGGGAGCTGTTTTTT. The encoded protein is CASSLDSPSNTGELFF.

This clonotype was found a few times. V gene TRBV12-3 or TRBV12-4 combines with J gene TRBJ1-1; 8 bases are shared with TRBD1. CDR3 length: 14 amino acids. V lost 8 bases, J lost 5 bases, and 10 bases stayed unmatched. The CDR3 DNA reads as TGTGCCAGCTTTACAGGGGGATCGAGGACTGAAGCTTTCTTT. Its translation is CASFTGGSRTEAFF.

The chain is built from TRBV10-3 and TRBJ2-5, with a tentative D call TRBD2 (5 bases). The tail of the sequence fits TRBJ2-7 better, so the J call may be wrong. This CDR3 region has 16 residues. Germline CDR1 is ENHRY and CDR2 is SYGVKD. The CDR3 DNA reads TGTGCCATCAGTGAGTCCGAGGGTCCTCCTTTCTACGAGCAGTACTTC. This encodes CAISESEGPPFYEQYF.

This clonotype was detected a few times. This chain links TRBV7-9 with TRBJ2-5, with 7 bases aligning to TRBD2. J was trimmed by 7 bases and V by 1 base; bases with no gene match: 3. The length of the CDR3 is 13 residues. CDR1 is SEHNR and CDR2 is FQNEAQ in the germline V gene (reference sequence). The CDR3 loop reads CASSLERGGTQYF. For the CDR3, the DNA is TGTGCCAGCAGCTTAGAGCGGGGAGGGACCCAGTACTTC.

The chain couples TRBV7-3 to TRBJ2-3; TRBD2 is a possible D gene (6 bases). Looked up from germline, CDR1 is SGHTA and CDR2 is FQGTGA. The V gene lost 0 bases and the J gene lost 1 base, with 11 bases spanning the gap. The CDR3 has 16 amino acids. CDR3 protein: CASSLTSPSGTDTQYF. The DNA of the CDR3 is TGTGCCAGCAGCTTAACGTCCCCTAGCGGCACAGATACGCAGTATTTT.

V is TRBV20-1 and J is TRBJ2-7, with TRBD2 identical over 11 bases. The CDR3 extends over 13 amino acids. The ends lost 5 bases at V and 2 bases at J; junction bases unmatched: 2. Germline values: CDR1 DFQATT, CDR2 SNEGSKA (reference sequence). The CDR3 is CSAGTSGPYEQYF. The CDR3 region has the DNA TGCAGTGCTGGGACTAGCGGACCCTACGAGCAGTACTTC.

To note about this clonotype: This may arise from a read error, as a much more abundant clone is one base away. The chain combines TRBV7-9 with TRBJ1-5; D perhaps matches TRBD1 (5 bases). Germline V CDR1 and CDR2: SEHNR, FQNEAQ (reference sequence). This CDR3 region has 13 residues. The V end lost 8 bases, the J end lost 4 bases, and 12 bases lay between the germline ends. In DNA form, the CDR3 reads TGTGCCAGCGCCGGGACTATTAATCAGCCCCAGCATTTT. Protein product: CASAGTINQPQHF.

With regard to this clonotype: A much larger clonotype is one base distant, so this may be a read error. The V and J genes are TRBV5-1 and TRBJ2-7, with 11 bases fitting TRBD2. V gave up 7 bases and J gave up 3 bases; unmatched junction bases: 6. The germline CDR1 and CDR2 sequences are SGHRS and YFSETQ. The CDR3 runs 14 residues. CDR3 in amino acids: CASGTGTSGYEQYF. The CDR3 DNA sequence: TGCGCCAGCGGCACCGGGACTAGCGGCTACGAGCAGTACTTC. The full variable domain, with the rest looked up from reference TRBV5-1 and TRBJ2-7, is KAGVTQTPRYLIKTRGQQVTLSCSPISGHRSVSWYQQTPGQGLQFLFEYFSETQRNKGNFPGRFSGRQFSNSRSEMNVSTLELGDSALYLCASGTGTSGYEQYFGPGTRLTVT.

With respect to this clonotype: Its ends do not fully match the called genes, so a read error is possible. The chain recombines TRBV6-2 or TRBV6-3 with TRBJ2-1, with TRBD2 matching 9 bases. Per germline, CDR1 MNHEY and CDR2 SVGEGT. This CDR3 region has 15 residues. The CDR3 reads CAGSSLAGNYNEQFF. DNA for the CDR3: TGTGCCGGCAGTTCGCTAGCGGGGAACTACAATGAGCAGTTCTTC.

This clonotype was found a few times. The CDR3 region has the DNA TGTGCCAGCAGCCCCAGCCGGGACTACTACAATGAGCAGTTCTTC. This sequence encodes CASSPSRDYYNEQFF. The rearrangement joins TRBV7-2 to TRBJ2-1; 7 nucleotides line up with TRBD2. The CDR3 consists of 15 residues. Germline CDR1 SGHTA, CDR2 FQGNSA. V gave up 5 bases and J gave up 3 bases; unmatched junction bases: 7. Supplemented by reference TRBV7-2 and TRBJ2-1, the full variable domain reads GAGVSQSPSNKVTEKGKDVELRCDPISGHTALYWYRQSLGQGLEFLIYFQGNSAPDKSGLPSDRFSAERTGGSVSTLTIQRTQQEDSAVYLCASSPSRDYYNEQFFGPGTRLTVL.

The V gene is TRBV2, the J gene TRBJ2-5; 8 positions agree with TRBD2. The CDR3 extends over 14 amino acids. V lost 9 bases to trimming and J lost 3 bases; unmatched junction nucleotides: 9. Germline V CDR1 and CDR2: SNHLY, FYNNEI. CDR3 protein: CASLIQLAEETQYF. The CDR3 DNA reads as TGTGCCAGTCTCATCCAACTAGCGGAAGAGACCCAGTACTTC.

As regards this clonotype: A much bigger clone sits one base away, suggesting this may be a read error. V and J are TRBV6-6 and TRBJ2-3; 7 bases map to TRBD1. The CDR3 has 11 amino acids. Per germline, CDR1 MNHNY and CDR2 SVGAGI (reference sequence). V shed 8 bases, J shed 4 bases, and the junction held 0 bases outside the gene matches. For the CDR3, the DNA is TGTGCCAGCGGACAGGCAGATACGCAGTATTTT. This gives the protein CASGQADTQYF.

This chain links TRBV10-3 with TRBJ1-2, with a possible D match to TRBD1 (5 bases). Germline CDR1 and CDR2: ENHRY and SYGVKD. V lost 8 bases to trimming and J lost 5 bases, with 12 bases between them. CDR3 length: 12 amino acids. The CDR3 nucleotides read TGTGCCATCTCAACCGAGGGGTATGGCTACACCTTC. This translates into CAISTEGYGYTF.

The chain joins TRBV30 to TRBJ2-5, with D possibly being TRBD2 (5 bases). Deletions cut 4 bases from V and 0 bases from J, with 6 bases between. Germline V lookup: CDR1 GTSNPN, CDR2 SVGIG (reference sequence). CDR3 length equals 12 residues. CDR3 in DNA: TGTGCCTGGACGCGGGACCAAGAGACCCAGTACTTC. This translates into CAWTRDQETQYF.

The CDR3 nucleotides read TGTGCCTGGAGTGAGGGGTATTTTGGCTACACCTTC. It specifies CAWSEGYFGYTF. The genes are TRBV30 and TRBJ1-2; tentatively, D is TRBD1 (5 bases). The CDR3 is 12 residues long. Looked up from germline, CDR1 is GTSNPN and CDR2 is SVGIG (reference sequence). Trimming pared 1 base from V and 7 bases from J, leaving 10 bases between.

The chain links TRBV15 to TRBJ2-7; D unresolved. V gave up 1 base and J gave up 6 bases, with 10 bases separating them. The CDR3 spans 13 residues. Germline V gene sequence: CDR1 LNHNV, CDR2 YYDKDF (reference sequence). The CDR3 reads CATSRAERIEQYF. In nucleotides, the CDR3 is TGTGCCACCAGCAGAGCCGAACGGATCGAGCAGTACTTC.

This clonotype was seen a few times. CDR3 in DNA: TGTGCCATCAGTGCGGAGAGCTCCTATAATTCACCCCTCCACTTT. This sequence encodes CAISAESSYNSPLHF. The rearrangement links TRBV10-3 to TRBJ1-6, with D hard to call. The CDR3 is 15 amino acids. Looked up from germline, CDR1 is ENHRY and CDR2 is SYGVKD. The V and J ends lost 4 bases and 0 bases respectively, with 7 bases between them.